What follows describes a single TCR beta chain. The CDR3 sequence is 16 residues long. Germline CDR1 reads SGHTA; CDR2 reads FQGNSA. Trimming removed 0 bases at V and 4 bases at J, with 14 bases between. TCRdb fed the 5' RACE reads into MiXCR, producing one record per CDR3 protein. The table lists roughly 110,000 distinct CDR3 sequences, over 15% of them singletons. This sample is part of a study of T-cell memory formation after mild COVID-19. This receptor was identified in an adult woman who had mild COVID-19 (a few samples of this study predate the infection). Cell type and time point are not known. V usage is TRBV7-2 and J usage is TRBJ2-3; D ambiguous. The sequenced material came from PBMCs or a T cell subset sorted from them (not recorded which). The CDR3 nucleotides read TGTGCCAGCAGCTTAGCGTTGCTAAGGGCTGCAGATACGCAGTATTTT. Its protein is CASSLALLRAADTQYF.